The following is a TCR beta chain sequence with its context. The source of the sample is a study of shared T cell receptors in the human thymus. Assay: immunoSEQ multiplex PCR; the TCRdb copy retains only in-frame clones and omits some. Among more than 550,000 clones listed, roughly 86% were seen once. The CDR3 sequence is 18 residues long. The germline CDR1 and CDR2 sequences are MGHRA and YSYEKL. After removal of 1 base from V and 1 base from J, the junction contained 9 bases not matched to a gene. A further study also used this sample, focusing on human thymus T cells. That paper states: Donation was from healthy Finnish infants who were having corrective surgery that addressed congenital heart defects. Gene usage for V and J segments appeared biased in thymic and blood repertoires. Related research found strongly overlapping thymic repertoires in unrelated individuals.

The chain uses TRBV4-1 and TRBJ2-2; 7 nucleotides align to TRBD1. The source of this sequence is a boy in the first two years of life with a congenital heart defect. The specimen was thymocytes. The CDR3 region is CASSQGAAQGRNTGELFF. The CDR3 DNA reads as TGCGCCAGCAGCCAAGGCGCCGCACAGGGGCGGAACACCGGGGAGCTGTTTTTT.